This T cell receptor beta chain was documented in a study of identical twins. Regarding the study as a whole: Within beta out-of-frame sequences, the excess sharing observed between twins was weaker. Compared with unrelated sharing, twin-shared out-of-frame alpha sequences had more low-probability sequences. Cross-sectional statistics, not tracking of the same donors, supported the conclusions.

Ten or more counts support this clonotype. The antigen remains undetermined. The authors used template switching to add a universal primer site and gave cDNA unique molecular identifiers. TCRdb itself ran the 5' RACE reads through MiXCR, one entry per CDR3 protein. The repertoire holds some 560,000 distinct CDR3 sequences, with 7.5% to 10% as singletons. Germline V lookup: CDR1 WSHSY, CDR2 SAAADI. V shed 7 bases and J shed 8 bases, with 15 bases lying between them. CDR3 size: 13 residues. These same data were also listed under a study on yellow fever vaccine responses in identical twins.

V and J are TRBV10-2 and TRBJ2-1, with D possibly being TRBD2 (5 bases). What was sequenced was PBMCs. The origin of this receptor is a woman aged 18 to 35 in good health. The CDR3 coding sequence is TGCGCCAGCAAGCTCGGGCTAGCCTATGAGCAGTTCTTC. Encoded protein: CASKLGLAYEQFF.